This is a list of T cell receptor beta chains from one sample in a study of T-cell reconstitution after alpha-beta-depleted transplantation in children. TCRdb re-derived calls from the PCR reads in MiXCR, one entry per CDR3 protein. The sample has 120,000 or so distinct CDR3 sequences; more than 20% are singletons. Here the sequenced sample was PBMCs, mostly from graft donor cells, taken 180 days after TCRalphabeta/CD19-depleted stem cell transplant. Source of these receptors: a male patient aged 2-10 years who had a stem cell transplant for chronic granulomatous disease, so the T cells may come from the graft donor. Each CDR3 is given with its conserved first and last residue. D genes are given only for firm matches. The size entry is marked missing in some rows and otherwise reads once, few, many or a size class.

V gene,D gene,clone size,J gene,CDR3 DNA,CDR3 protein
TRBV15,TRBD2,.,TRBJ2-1,TGTGCCACCAGCAGATCTACTAGCGGGAGGGCCTATGAGCAGTTCTTC,CATSRSTSGRAYEQFF
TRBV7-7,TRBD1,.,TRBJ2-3,TGTGCCAGCAGCACTGGACAGGGATACACAGATACGCAGTATTTT,CASSTGQGYTDTQYF
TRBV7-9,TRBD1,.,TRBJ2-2,TGTGCCAGCAGCTCTGGACAGGGGAGGACCGGGGAGCTGTTTTTT,CASSSGQGRTGELFF
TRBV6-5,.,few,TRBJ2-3,TGTGCCAGCAGTTACCTCGGGGGTAAAAGAGGAGATACGCAGTATTTT,CASSYLGGKRGDTQYF
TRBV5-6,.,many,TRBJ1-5,TGTGCCAGCAGCTTGAAGATGTTCGGACAGTTAACCAATCAGCCCCAGCATTTT,CASSLKMFGQLTNQPQHF
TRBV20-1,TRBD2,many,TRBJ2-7,TGCAGTGCTAACGAGCTCGGGACTAGCGGGAGGGGGGAGCAGTACTTC,CSANELGTSGRGEQYF
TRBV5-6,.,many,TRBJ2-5,TGTGCCAGCAGCTTAAGGGCGCGCGAGACCCAGTACTTC,CASSLRARETQYF
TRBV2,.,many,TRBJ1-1,TGTGCCAGCAGGGCGTCGTTTTTTAATGGGGGGAAGAACACTGAAGCTTTCTTT,CASRASFFNGGKNTEAFF
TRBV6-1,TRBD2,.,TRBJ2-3,TGTGCCAGCAGTCGGACTAGCGGGTTTGATACGCAGTATTTT,CASSRTSGFDTQYF
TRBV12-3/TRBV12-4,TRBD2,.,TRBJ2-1,TGTGCCAGCAGTTCCGGGACTAGCGTCTACAATGAGCAGTTCTTC,CASSSGTSVYNEQFF
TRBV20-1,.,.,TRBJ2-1,TGCAGTGCTAGAGATTGGCATGGAGGATACAATGAGCAGTTCTTC,CSARDWHGGYNEQFF
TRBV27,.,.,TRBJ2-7,TGTGCCAGCAGTTTAAGGATGACCTCCTACGAGCAGTACTTC,CASSLRMTSYEQYF
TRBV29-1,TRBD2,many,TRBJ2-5,TGCAGCGTGGGTGGTGGAGCGGGGGTTGCAGAGACCCAGTACTTC,CSVGGGAGVAETQYF
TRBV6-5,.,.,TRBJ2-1,TGTGCCAGCAGTTTCATCCGGCCCGAGGATGAGCAGTTCTTC,CASSFIRPEDEQFF
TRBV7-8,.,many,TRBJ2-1,TGTGCCAGCAGTCAAGGGATGGGACCCCCCGAGTTCTTC,CASSQGMGPPEFF
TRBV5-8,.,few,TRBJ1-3,TGTGCCTTGCAGCCCTCTAGGACAGTCCCCACAGGCACCATATATTTT,CALQPSRTVPTGTIYF
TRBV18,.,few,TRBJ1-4,TGTGCCAGCTCACCTTTTTCCAGGACCCCAACTAATGAAAAACTGTTTTTT,CASSPFSRTPTNEKLFF
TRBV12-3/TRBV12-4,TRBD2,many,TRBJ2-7,TGTGCCAGCAAATCGAAAGCTAGCGGTCCCTACGAGCAGTACTTC,CASKSKASGPYEQYF
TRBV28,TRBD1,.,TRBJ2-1,TGTGCCAGCAGTTTAGTGGGGGGACAGGTGGACAATGAGCAGTTCTTC,CASSLVGGQVDNEQFF
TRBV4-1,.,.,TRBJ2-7,TGCGCCAGCAGCCAGAGTACTAAGACCTACGAGCAGTACTTC,CASSQSTKTYEQYF
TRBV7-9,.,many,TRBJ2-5,TGTGCCAGCAGCTCAAACTTGGGACGGAAAGAGACCCAGTACTTC,CASSSNLGRKETQYF
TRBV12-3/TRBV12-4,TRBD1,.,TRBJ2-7,TGTGCCAGCAGACTTTCTCCGGGACAGGGGGCTGGAGAGCAGTACTTC,CASRLSPGQGAGEQYF
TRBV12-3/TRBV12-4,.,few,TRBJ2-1,TGTGCCAGCAGCCGTGGAGGGGGGGGCAATGAGCAGTTCTTC,CASSRGGGGNEQFF
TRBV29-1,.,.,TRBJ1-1,TGCAGCGTTGCCGGGAGGGGAACTGAAGCTTTCTTT,CSVAGRGTEAFF
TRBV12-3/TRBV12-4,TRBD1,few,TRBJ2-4,TGTGCCAGCAGTTCCCAGACAGGGGGGTGGGCCAAAAACAGTCAGTACTTC,CASSSQTGGWAKNSQYF
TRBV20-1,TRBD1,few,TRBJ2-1,TGCAGTGCTAGTAGGGGGCGCCTCTACAATGAGCAGTTCTTC,CSASRGRLYNEQFF
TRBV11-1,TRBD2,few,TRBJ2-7,TGTGCCAGCAGCTCGAGACTAGCGGGAGAAATATGGTCGGGGGAGCAGTACTTC,CASSSRLAGEIWSGEQYF
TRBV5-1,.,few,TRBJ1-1,TGCGCCAGCAGCAGGTCAGGGGAGACTGAAGCTTTCTTT,CASSRSGETEAFF
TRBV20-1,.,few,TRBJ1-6,TGCAGTGCTAGAGATTCCCATCGAGGCAGGGCAGATTATAATTCACCCCTCCACTTT,CSARDSHRGRADYNSPLHF
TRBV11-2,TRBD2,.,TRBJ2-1,TGTGCCAGCAGCTGTACAGGGGGCTGGGGACTAGCGGGAGAAGGATACAATGAGCAGTTCTTC,CASSCTGGWGLAGEGYNEQFF
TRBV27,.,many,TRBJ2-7,TGTGCCACCGGATTAATAGGAGCCTACGAGCAGTACTTC,CATGLIGAYEQYF
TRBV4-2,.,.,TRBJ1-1,TGTGCCAGCAGCCAAGATACGGACACTGAAGCTTTCTTT,CASSQDTDTEAFF
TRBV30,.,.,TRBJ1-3,TGTGCCTGGAGGGGAAGGGGCAGGGAGTTCTCTGGAAACACCATATATTTT,CAWRGRGREFSGNTIYF
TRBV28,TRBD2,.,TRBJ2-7,TGTGCCAGCATCTCGGCGGGAGTACAATACGAGCAGTACTTC,CASISAGVQYEQYF
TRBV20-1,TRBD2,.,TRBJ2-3,TGCAGTGCTCCGACTAGCGGGGCGTCAGATACGCAGTATTTT,CSAPTSGASDTQYF
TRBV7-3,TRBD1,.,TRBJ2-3,TGTGCCAGCAGCCTCTGGGGACAGGGACGACATACGCAGTATTTT,CASSLWGQGRHTQYF
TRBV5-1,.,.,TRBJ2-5,TGCGCCAGCAGCTTGAGTGGGGATGCAGAGACCCAGTACTTC,CASSLSGDAETQYF
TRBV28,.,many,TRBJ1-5,TGTGCCAGCAGTTCAAGGGTTTATAGCAATCAGCCCCAGCATTTT,CASSSRVYSNQPQHF
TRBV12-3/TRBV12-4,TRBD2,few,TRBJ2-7,TGTGCCAGCCTTCGGGGTAGCGGGGGGACCGTCTACGAGCAGTACTTC,CASLRGSGGTVYEQYF
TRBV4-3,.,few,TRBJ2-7,TGCGCCAGCAGCCAACGTGGAGCCGGGACTCTGCGGGACGAGCAGTACTTC,CASSQRGAGTLRDEQYF
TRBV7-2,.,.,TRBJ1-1,TGTGCCAGCAGCTTATCAGGTGTGAACACTGAAGCTTTCTTT,CASSLSGVNTEAFF
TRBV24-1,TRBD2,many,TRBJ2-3,TGTGCCACCAGTGATTTAGGCGGGAGGAGTTTTGATACGCAGTATTTT,CATSDLGGRSFDTQYF
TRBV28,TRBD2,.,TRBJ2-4,TGTGCCAGCAATCTAGCGGGAGGTGGTATGGAAGCCAAAAACATTCAGTACTTC,CASNLAGGGMEAKNIQYF
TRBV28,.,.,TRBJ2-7,TGTGCCAGCATGATGGATCCCTACGAGCAGTACTTC,CASMMDPYEQYF
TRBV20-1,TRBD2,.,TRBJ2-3,TGCAGTGCTAAGCAAGCGGGAGGGGGGGGTACGCAGTATTTT,CSAKQAGGGGTQYF
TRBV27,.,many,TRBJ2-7,TGTGCCAGCATGGGTAGCGAGAGCTACGAGCAGTACTTC,CASMGSESYEQYF
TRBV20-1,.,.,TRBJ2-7,TGCAGTGCCAAGGTCCGTGGCAGGGCCTACGAGCAGTACTTC,CSAKVRGRAYEQYF
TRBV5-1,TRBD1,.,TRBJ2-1,TGCGCCAGCAGCTTGGTAGGACAGGGAGGCAATGAGCAGTTCTTC,CASSLVGQGGNEQFF
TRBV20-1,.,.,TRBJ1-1,TGCAGTGCTAGATTGCAGGGTCGAGCTTTCTTT,CSARLQGRAFF
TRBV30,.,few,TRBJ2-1,TGTGCCTGGAGTTTAACCAATGAGCAGTTCTTC,CAWSLTNEQFF
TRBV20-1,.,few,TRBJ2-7,TGCAGTGCTAGGCCTGGGTTCAACGAGCAGTACTTC,CSARPGFNEQYF
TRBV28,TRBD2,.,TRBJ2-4,TGTGCCAGCAGCCATCAGCGGGAGGAACGACTCTTAGCCAAAAACATTCAGTACTTC,CASSHQREERLLAKNIQYF